This TCR beta chain came from a study of beta chain features in type 1 diabetes. Germline V gene sequence: CDR1 SGHAT, CDR2 FQNNGV. The CDR3 covers 15 residues. V shed 5 bases, J shed 4 bases, and the junction held 6 bases outside the gene matches. The table lists this clone with a few counts. Its target is not known. Sequenced material consisted of expressed TCRB transcripts (all of the isolated RNA was reverse transcribed). Repertoires were generated with immunoSEQ multiplex PCR, while TCRdb's copy carries only in-frame clones and drops some. The sample holds 200,000 to 250,000 clones, over 8.5% seen once. Study-level findings and limits: Insertions were fewer and deletions more numerous at VDJ junctions in type 1 diabetes patients. A PCR bias possibly favoring shorter templates would apply equally to patients and controls.

This clonotype was sampled from a woman younger than 35 in good health. The chain is built from TRBV11-2 and TRBJ2-7, with TRBD2 identical over 12 bases. The specimen was naive CD4+ T cells from blood. CDR3 region: CASSAGLAGMYEQYF. CDR3 sequence (DNA): TGTGCCAGCAGCGCAGGACTAGCGGGAATGTACGAGCAGTACTTC.